Listed below are T cell receptor beta chains from one sample, sequenced in a study of T cells in Graves' hyperthyroidism and ophthalmopathy. In TCRdb, the multiplex PCR reads were re-called with MiXCR into one record per CDR3 protein. The table has around 620,000 distinct CDR3 sequences, 14% seen once; the top ten hold 6.5% to 9%. Sequences were obtained from blood. Receptors originate from a woman between 18 and 29 years old with Graves' ophthalmopathy. CDR3s include the opening cysteine and the closing phenylalanine or tryptophan. A D gene is named only where the DNA matches it firmly. Only part of the rows carry a size: once, few, many, or a class if the clone is expanded.

size,D,J,V,CDR3,DNA
-,-,TRBJ1-3,TRBV29-1,CSVQTAGNTIYF,TGCAGCGTTCAGACGGCAGGAAACACCATATATTTT
few,-,TRBJ2-1,TRBV9,CASSDGVERNEQFF,TGTGCCAGCAGCGACGGGGTCGAGAGGAATGAGCAGTTCTTC
-,TRBD1,TRBJ1-2,TRBV2,CASSVGPLSGQAYGYTF,TGTGCCAGCAGTGTGGGGCCGTTGAGTGGACAGGCTTATGGCTACACCTTC
many,-,TRBJ2-1,TRBV28,CASSLWGEVTSREQFF,TGTGCCAGCAGTTTATGGGGGGAAGTAACATCTAGGGAGCAGTTCTTC
-,-,TRBJ1-1,TRBV11-2,CASSLLGRRNTEAFF,TGTGCCAGCAGCCTATTAGGGCGGCGGAACACTGAAGCTTTCTTT
many,TRBD2,TRBJ2-7,TRBV27,CASRPGLAGTPYEQYF,TGTGCCAGCAGACCGGGACTAGCGGGGACCCCCTACGAGCAGTACTTC
many,TRBD2,TRBJ2-1,TRBV12-3/TRBV12-4,CASGTSGSRNEQFF,TGTGCCAGCGGGACTAGCGGGAGCAGAAATGAGCAGTTCTTC
many,-,TRBJ1-5,TRBV28,CASSYRVYNQPQHF,TGTGCCAGCAGTTACAGGGTGTACAATCAGCCCCAGCATTTT
many,TRBD2,TRBJ2-1,TRBV30,CAWTGLMGLAASGEQFF,TGTGCCTGGACGGGCTTAATGGGACTAGCGGCCTCTGGTGAGCAGTTCTTC
-,-,TRBJ2-7,TRBV20-1,CSALGGQGTYEQYF,TGCAGTGCCCTAGGGGGGCAGGGGACCTACGAGCAGTACTTC
many,TRBD1,TRBJ1-5,TRBV20-1,CSAPTGGLYQPQHF,TGCAGTGCTCCGACAGGGGGACTTTATCAGCCCCAGCATTTT
-,-,TRBJ1-2,TRBV18,CASSPRGFDYGYTF,TGTGCCAGCTCACCACGGGGGTTCGACTATGGCTACACCTTC
-,TRBD1,TRBJ2-1,TRBV6-2/TRBV6-3,CASSYFGQGANYNEQFF,TGTGCCAGCAGTTACTTCGGGCAGGGGGCGAACTACAATGAGCAGTTCTTC